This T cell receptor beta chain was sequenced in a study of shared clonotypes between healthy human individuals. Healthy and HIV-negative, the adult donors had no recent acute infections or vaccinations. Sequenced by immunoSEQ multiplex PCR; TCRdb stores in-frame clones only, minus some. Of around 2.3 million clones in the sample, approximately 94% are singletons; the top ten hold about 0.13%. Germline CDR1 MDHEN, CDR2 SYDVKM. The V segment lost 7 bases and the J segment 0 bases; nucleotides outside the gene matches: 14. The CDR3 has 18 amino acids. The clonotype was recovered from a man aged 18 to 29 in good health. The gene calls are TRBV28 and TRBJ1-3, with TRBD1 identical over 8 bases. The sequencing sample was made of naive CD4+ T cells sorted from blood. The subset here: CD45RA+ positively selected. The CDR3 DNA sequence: TGTGCCAGCACCGGGCCGGCAGGGGGCGGCCACTCTGGAAACACCATATATTTT. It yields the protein CASTGPAGGGHSGNTIYF.